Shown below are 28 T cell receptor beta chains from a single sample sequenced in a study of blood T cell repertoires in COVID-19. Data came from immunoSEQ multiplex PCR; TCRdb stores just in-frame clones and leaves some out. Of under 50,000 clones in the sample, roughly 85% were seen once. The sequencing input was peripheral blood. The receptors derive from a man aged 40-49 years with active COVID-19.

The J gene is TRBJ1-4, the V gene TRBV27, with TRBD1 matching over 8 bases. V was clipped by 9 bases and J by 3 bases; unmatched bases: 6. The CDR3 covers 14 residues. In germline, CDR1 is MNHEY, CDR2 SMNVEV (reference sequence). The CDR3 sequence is CASKQGVANEKLFF. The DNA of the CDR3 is TGTGCCAGTAAACAGGGGGTGGCTAATGAAAAACTGTTTTTT.

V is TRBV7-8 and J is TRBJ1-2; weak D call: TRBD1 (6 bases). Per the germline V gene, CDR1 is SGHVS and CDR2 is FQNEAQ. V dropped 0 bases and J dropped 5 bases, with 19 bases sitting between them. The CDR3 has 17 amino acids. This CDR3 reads CASSLAGVQGLGYGYTF. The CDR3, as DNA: TGTGCCAGCAGCTTAGCGGGGGTACAGGGCCTTGGGTATGGCTACACCTTC.

CDR3 coding DNA: TGTGCCAGCAGTGAGCCGGGGATGCAGTTCTTC. Encoded protein: CASSEPGMQFF. The rearrangement links TRBV6-1 to TRBJ2-1; D is perhaps TRBD2 (5 bases). Trimming removed 3 bases at V and 12 bases at J, with 9 bases between. Per germline, CDR1 MNHNS and CDR2 SASEGT. The CDR3 has 11 amino acids.

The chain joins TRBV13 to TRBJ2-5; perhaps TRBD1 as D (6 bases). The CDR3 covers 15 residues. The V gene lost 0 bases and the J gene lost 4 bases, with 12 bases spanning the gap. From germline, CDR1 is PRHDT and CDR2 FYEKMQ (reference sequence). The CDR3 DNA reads TGTGCCAGCAGCTTAGGGGGCTTACAGGGAGAGACCCAGTACTTC. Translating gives CASSLGGLQGETQYF.

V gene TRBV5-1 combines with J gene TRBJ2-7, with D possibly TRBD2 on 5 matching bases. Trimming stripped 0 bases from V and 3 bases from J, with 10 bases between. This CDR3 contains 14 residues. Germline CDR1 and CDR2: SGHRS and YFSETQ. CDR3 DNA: TGCGCCAGCAGCTTGGGTGGACTTCTCTACGAGCAGTACTTC. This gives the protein CASSLGGLLYEQYF.

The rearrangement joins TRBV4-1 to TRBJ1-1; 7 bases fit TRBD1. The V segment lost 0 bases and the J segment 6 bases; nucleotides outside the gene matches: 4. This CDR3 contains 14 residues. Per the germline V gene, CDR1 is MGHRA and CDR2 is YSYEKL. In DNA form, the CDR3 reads TGCGCCAGCAGCCAAGACCCGGGACAGCCTGAAGCTTTCTTT. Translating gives CASSQDPGQPEAFF.

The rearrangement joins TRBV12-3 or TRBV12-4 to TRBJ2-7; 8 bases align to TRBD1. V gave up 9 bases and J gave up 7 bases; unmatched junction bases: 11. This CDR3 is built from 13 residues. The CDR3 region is CASWGTGLGEQYF. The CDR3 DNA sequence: TGTGCCAGTTGGGGGACAGGCCTCGGGGAGCAGTACTTC.

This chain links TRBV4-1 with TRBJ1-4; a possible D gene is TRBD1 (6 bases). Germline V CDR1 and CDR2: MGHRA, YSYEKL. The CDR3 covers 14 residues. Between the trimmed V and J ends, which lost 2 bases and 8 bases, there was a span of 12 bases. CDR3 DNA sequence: TGCGCCAGCAGCCAACGGCAGGGGCTGGAAAAACTGTTTTTT. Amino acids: CASSQRQGLEKLFF.

CDR3 loop: CASSQQGQETQYF. The CDR3, as DNA: TGTGCCAGCAGTCAACAGGGCCAAGAGACCCAGTACTTC. The J gene is TRBJ2-5, the V gene TRBV3-1 (or the pseudogene TRBV3-2); perhaps TRBD1 as D (6 bases). The CDR3 runs 13 residues. V was clipped by 6 bases and J by 1 base, with 9 bases between them. Germline V CDR1 and CDR2: LGHDT, YNNKEL (reference sequence).

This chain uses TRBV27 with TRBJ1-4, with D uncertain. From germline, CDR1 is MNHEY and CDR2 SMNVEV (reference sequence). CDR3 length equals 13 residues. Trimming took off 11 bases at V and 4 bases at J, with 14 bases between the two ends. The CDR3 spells CALLSPDNEKLFF. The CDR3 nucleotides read TGTGCCCTACTAAGCCCTGATAATGAAAAACTGTTTTTT.

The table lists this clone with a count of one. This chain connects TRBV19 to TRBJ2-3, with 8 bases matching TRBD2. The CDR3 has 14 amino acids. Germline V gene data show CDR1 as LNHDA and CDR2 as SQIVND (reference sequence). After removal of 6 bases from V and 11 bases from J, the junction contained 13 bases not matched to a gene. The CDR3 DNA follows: TGTGCCAGTAGCGCCGGACGGGAGGGCCAAAGGCAGTATTTT. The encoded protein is CASSAGREGQRQYF.

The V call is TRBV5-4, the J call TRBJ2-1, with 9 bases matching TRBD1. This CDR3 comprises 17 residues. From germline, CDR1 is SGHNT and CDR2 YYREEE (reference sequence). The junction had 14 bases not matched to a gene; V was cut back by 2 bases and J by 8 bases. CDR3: CASSLAQGANKGDEQFF. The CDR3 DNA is TGTGCCAGCAGCTTAGCACAGGGGGCGAATAAGGGTGATGAGCAGTTCTTC.

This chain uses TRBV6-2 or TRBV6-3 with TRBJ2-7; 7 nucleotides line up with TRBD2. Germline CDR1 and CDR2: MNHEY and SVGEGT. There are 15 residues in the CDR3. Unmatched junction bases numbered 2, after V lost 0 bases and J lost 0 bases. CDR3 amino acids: CASSYSGGSSYEQYF. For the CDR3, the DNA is TGTGCCAGCAGTTACTCGGGAGGGAGCTCCTACGAGCAGTACTTC.

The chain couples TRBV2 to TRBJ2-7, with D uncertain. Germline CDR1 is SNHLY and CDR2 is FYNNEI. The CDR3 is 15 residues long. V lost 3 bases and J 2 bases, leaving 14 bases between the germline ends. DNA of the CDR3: TGTGCCAGCAGTGACTCTGTCCGACTCCCCTACGAGCAGTACTTC. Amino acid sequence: CASSDSVRLPYEQYF.

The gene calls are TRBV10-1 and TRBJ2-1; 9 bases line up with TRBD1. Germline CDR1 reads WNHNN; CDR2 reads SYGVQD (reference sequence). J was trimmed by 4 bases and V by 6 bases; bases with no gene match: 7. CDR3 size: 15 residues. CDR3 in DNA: TGCGCCAGCAGCCCGACCGGGACAGGGTACAATGAGCAGTTCTTC. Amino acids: CASSPTGTGYNEQFF.

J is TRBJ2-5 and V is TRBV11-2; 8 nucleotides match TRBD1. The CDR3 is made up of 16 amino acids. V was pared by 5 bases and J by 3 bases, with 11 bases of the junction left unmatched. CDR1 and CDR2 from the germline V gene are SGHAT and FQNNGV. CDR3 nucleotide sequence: TGTGCCAGCAGCCAGGGGGCAGGGTGGCTAGAAGAGACCCAGTACTTC. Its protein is CASSQGAGWLEETQYF.

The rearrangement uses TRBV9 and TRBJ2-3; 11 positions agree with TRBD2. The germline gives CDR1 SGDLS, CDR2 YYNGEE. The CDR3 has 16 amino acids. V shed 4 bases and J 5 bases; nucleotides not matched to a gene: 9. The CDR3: CASSPPGLAGQDTQYF. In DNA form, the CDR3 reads TGTGCCAGCAGCCCCCCCGGACTAGCGGGTCAAGATACGCAGTATTTT.

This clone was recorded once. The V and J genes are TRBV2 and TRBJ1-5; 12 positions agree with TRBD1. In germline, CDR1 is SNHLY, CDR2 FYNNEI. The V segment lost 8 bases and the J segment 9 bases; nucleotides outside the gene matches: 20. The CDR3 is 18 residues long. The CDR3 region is CASGSGTGGPIGNWPQHF. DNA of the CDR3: TGTGCCAGCGGGTCCGGGACAGGGGGCCCCATCGGGAACTGGCCCCAGCATTTT.

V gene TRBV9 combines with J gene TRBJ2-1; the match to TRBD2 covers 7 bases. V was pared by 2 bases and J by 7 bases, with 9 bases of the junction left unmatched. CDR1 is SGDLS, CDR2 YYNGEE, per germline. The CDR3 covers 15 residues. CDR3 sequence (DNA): TGTGCCAGCAGCGTCAGGTTGGCTAGCGGAAATGAGCAGTTCTTC. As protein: CASSVRLASGNEQFF.

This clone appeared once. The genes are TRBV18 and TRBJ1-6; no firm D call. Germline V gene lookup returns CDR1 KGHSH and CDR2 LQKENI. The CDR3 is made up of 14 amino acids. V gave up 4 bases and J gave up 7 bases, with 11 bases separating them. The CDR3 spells CASSLREENSPLHF. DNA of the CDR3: TGTGCCAGCTCACTGCGCGAAGAAAATTCACCCCTCCACTTT.

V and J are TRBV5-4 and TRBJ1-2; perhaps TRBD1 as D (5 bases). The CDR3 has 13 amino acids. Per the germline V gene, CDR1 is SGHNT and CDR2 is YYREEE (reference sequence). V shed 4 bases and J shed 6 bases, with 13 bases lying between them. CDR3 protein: CASSLPGQNGYTF. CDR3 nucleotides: TGTGCCAGCAGCCTGCCCGGACAAAATGGCTACACCTTC.

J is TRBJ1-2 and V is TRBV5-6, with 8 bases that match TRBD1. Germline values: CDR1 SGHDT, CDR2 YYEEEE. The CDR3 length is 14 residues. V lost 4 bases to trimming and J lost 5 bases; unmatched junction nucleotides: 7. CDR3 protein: CASSTAGGKYGYTF. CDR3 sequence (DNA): TGTGCCAGCAGCACAGCAGGGGGCAAGTATGGCTACACCTTC. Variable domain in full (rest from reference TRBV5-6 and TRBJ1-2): DAGVTQSPTHLIKTRGQQVTLRCSPKSGHDTVSWYQQALGQGPQFIFQYYEEEERQRGNFPDRFSGHQFPNYSSELNVNALLLGDSALYLCASSTAGGKYGYTFGSGTRLTVV.

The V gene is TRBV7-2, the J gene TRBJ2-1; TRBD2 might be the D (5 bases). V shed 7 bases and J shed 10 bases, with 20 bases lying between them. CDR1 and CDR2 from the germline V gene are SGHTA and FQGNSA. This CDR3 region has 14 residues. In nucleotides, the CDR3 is TGTGCCAGCAATGGACTGGGCGCCTATTTGGAGCAGTTCTTC. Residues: CASNGLGAYLEQFF.

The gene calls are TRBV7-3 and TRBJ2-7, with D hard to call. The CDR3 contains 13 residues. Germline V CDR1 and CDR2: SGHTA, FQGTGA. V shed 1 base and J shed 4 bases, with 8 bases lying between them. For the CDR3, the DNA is TGTGCCAGCAGCTTAAAACACCAATACGAGCAGTACTTC. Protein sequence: CASSLKHQYEQYF.

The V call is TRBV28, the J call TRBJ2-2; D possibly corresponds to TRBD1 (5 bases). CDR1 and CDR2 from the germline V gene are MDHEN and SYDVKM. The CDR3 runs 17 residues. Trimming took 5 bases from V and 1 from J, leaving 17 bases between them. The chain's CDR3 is CASSLTGHYKNTGELFF. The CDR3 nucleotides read TGTGCCAGCAGTCTTACCGGACACTATAAGAACACCGGGGAGCTGTTTTTT.

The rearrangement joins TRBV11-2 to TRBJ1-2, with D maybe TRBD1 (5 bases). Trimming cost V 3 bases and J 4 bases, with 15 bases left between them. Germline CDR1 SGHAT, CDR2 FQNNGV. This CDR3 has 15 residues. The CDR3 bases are TGTGCCAGCAGCTTGGCCGGGGGTTCGGGCTATGGCTACACCTTC. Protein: CASSLAGGSGYGYTF. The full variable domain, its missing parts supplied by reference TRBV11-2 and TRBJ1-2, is EAGVAQSPRYKIIEKRQSVAFWCNPISGHATLYWYQQILGQGPKLLIQFQNNGVVDDSQLPKDRFSAERLKGVDSTLKIQPAKLEDSAVYLCASSLAGGSGYGYTFGSGTRLTVV.

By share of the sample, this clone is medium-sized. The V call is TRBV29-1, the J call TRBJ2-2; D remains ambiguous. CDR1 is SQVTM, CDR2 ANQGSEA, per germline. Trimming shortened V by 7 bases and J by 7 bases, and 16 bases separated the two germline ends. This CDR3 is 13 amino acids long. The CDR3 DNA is TGCAGCGCTGTCCAGAGGTCGGGCGGGGAGCTGTTTTTT. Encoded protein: CSAVQRSGGELFF.

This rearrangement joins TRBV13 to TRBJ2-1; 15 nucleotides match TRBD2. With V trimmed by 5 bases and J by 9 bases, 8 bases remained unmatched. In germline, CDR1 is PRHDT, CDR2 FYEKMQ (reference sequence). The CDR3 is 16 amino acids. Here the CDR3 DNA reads TGTGCCAGCAGCGCCCGGACTAGCGGGAGGGCCGGTGAGCAGTTCTTC. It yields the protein CASSARTSGRAGEQFF.